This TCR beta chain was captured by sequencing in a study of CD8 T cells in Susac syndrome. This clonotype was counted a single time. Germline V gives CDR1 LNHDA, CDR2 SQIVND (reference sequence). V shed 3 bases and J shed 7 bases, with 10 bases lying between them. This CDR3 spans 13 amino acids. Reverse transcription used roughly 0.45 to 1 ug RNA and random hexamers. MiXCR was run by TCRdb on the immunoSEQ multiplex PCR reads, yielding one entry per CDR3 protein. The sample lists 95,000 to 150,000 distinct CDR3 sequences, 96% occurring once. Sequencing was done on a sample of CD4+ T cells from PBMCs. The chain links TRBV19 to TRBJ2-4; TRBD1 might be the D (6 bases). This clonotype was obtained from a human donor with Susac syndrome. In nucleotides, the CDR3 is TGTGCCAGTAGTATCCACAGGGAGAACATTCAGTACTTC. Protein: CASSIHRENIQYF. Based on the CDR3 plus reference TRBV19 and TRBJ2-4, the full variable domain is DGGITQSPKYLFRKEGQNVTLSCEQNLNHDAMYWYRQDPGQGLRLIYYSQIVNDFQKGDIAEGYSVSREKKESFPLTVTSAQKNPTAFYLCASSIHRENIQYFGAGTRLSVL.